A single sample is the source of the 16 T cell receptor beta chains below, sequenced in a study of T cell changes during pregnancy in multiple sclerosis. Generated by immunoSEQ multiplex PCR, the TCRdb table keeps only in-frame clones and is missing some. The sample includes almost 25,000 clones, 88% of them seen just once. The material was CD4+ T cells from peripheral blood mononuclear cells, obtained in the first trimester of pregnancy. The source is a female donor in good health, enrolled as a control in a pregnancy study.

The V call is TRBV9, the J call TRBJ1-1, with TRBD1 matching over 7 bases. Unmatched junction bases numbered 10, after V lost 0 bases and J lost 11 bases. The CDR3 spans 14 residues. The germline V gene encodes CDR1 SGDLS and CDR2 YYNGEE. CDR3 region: CASSVVEQGSPAFF. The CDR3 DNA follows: TGTGCCAGCAGCGTAGTTGAACAGGGGAGCCCGGCTTTCTTT.

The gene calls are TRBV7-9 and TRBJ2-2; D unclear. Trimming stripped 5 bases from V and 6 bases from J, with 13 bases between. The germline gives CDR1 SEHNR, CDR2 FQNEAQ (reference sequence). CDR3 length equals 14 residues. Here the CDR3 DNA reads TGTGCCAGCAGCCCGACGGGTAGGCCCGGGGAGCTGTTTTTT. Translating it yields CASSPTGRPGELFF.

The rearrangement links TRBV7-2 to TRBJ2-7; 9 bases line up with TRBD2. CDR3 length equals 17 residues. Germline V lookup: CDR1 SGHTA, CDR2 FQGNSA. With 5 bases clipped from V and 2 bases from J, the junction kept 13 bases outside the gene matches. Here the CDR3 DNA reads TGTGCCAGCAGCCGCGTCAGACTAGCGGACTACCCCTACGAGCAGTACTTC. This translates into CASSRVRLADYPYEQYF.

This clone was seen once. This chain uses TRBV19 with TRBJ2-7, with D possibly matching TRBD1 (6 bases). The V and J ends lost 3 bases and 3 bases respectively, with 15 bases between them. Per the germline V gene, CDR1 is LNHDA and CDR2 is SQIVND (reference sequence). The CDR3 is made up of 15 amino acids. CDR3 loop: CASSIGGRGYYEQYF. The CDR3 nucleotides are TGTGCCAGTAGTATTGGGGGCAGGGGTTACTACGAGCAGTACTTC. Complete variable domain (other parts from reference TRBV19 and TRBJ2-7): DGGITQSPKYLFRKEGQNVTLSCEQNLNHDAMYWYRQDPGQGLRLIYYSQIVNDFQKGDIAEGYSVSREKKESFPLTVTSAQKNPTAFYLCASSIGGRGYYEQYFGPGTRLTVT.

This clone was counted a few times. DNA of the CDR3: TGTGCCTGGGGACAGGGGGCTTCTAGGCCCCAGCATTTT. This codes for CAWGQGASRPQHF. V gene TRBV30 combines with J gene TRBJ1-5, with 11 nucleotides matching TRBD1. The CDR3 length is 13 residues. The germline gives CDR1 GTSNPN, CDR2 SVGIG (reference sequence). Losses at the gene ends were 5 bases for V and 9 bases for J; bases not matched to a gene: 6.

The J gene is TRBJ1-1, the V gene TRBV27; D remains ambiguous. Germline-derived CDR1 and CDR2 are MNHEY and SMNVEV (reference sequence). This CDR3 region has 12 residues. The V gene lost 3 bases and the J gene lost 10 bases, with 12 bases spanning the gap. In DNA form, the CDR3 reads TGTGCCAGCAGTTTTCCCGGAGGTGGAGCTTTCTTT. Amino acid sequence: CASSFPGGGAFF.

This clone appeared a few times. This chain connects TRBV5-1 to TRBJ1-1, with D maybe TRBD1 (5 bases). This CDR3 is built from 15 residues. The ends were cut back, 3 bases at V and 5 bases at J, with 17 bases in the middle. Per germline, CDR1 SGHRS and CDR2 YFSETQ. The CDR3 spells CASSSRGRGDTEAFF. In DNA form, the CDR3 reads TGCGCCAGCAGCTCTCGTGGGAGGGGAGATACTGAAGCTTTCTTT.

The CDR3 here is CASSSQGGNQPQHF. The DNA of the CDR3 is TGTGCCAGCAGTTCCCAGGGGGGCAATCAGCCCCAGCATTTT. The V call is TRBV27, the J call TRBJ1-5, with TRBD1 matching 7 bases. Germline loops: CDR1 MNHEY, CDR2 SMNVEV (reference sequence). Trimming cost V 4 bases and J 2 bases; bases outside gene matches: 2. The CDR3 spans 14 residues.

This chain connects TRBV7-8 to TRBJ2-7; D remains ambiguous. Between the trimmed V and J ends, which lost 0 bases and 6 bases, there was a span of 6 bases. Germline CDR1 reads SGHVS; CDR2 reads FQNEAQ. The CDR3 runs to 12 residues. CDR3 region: CASSLAYSEQYF. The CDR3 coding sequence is TGTGCCAGCAGCTTAGCATATTCCGAGCAGTACTTC.

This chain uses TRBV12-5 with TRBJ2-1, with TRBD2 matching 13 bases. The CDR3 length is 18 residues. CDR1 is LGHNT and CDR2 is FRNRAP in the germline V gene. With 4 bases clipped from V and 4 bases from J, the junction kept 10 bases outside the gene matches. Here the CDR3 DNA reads TGTGCTAGTGGTTCGACTAGCGGGGGGCTATTCTTTTACAATGAGCAGTTCTTC. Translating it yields CASGSTSGGLFFYNEQFF.

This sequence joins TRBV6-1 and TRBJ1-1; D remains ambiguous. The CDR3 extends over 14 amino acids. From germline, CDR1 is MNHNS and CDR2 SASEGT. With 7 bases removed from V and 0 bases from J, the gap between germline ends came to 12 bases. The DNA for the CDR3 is TGTGCCAGCACTTTGGCAGTCATGAACACTGAAGCTTTCTTT. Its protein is CASTLAVMNTEAFF.

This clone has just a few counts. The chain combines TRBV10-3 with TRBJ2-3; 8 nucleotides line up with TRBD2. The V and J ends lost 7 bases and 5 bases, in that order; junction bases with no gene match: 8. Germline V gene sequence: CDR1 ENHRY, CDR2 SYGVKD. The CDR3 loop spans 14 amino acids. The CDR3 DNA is TGTGCCATCAACCGGGACGGGGGGGAAGATACGCAGTATTTT. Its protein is CAINRDGGEDTQYF.

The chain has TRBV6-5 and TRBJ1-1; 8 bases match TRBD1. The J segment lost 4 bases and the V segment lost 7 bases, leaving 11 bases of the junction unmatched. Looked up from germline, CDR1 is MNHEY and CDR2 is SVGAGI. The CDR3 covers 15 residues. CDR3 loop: CASTRQGSGGTEAFF. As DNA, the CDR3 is TGTGCCAGCACCCGACAGGGGTCGGGGGGCACTGAAGCTTTCTTT.

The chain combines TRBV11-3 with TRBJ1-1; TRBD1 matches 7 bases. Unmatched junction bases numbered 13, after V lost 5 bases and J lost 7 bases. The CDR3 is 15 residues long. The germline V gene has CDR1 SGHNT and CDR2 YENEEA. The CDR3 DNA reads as TGTGCCAGCAGCCCGGGCCAGGGGGGACCCATTGAAGCTTTCTTT. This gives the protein CASSPGQGGPIEAFF.

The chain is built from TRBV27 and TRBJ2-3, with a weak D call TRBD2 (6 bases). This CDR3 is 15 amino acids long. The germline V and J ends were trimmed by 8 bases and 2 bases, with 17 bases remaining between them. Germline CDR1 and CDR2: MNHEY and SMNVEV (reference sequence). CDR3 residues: CASRGRPTLTDTQYF. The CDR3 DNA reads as TGTGCCAGCCGGGGGAGGCCCACGCTCACAGATACGCAGTATTTT.

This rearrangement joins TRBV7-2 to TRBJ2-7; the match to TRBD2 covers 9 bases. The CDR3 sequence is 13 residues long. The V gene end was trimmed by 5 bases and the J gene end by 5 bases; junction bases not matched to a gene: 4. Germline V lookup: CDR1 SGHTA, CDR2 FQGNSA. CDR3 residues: CASSPWTSDEQYF. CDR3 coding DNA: TGTGCCAGCAGCCCCTGGACTAGCGACGAGCAGTACTTC.